What follows is one TCR beta chain and its context. The trim removed 4 bases at V and 3 bases at J, leaving 8 bases unmatched. Per germline, CDR1 SGHDT and CDR2 YYEEEE. The CDR3 contains 15 residues. The assay was immunoSEQ multiplex PCR, and TCRdb's table has in-frame clones only and misses some. The sample contains roughly 530,000 clones, less than 96% of which appear only once. These data originate in a study of shared clonotypes between healthy human individuals. This rearrangement joins TRBV5-6 to TRBJ1-2; 8 nucleotides align to TRBD1. This sequence was found in a woman younger than 45 in good health. The specimen sequenced was naive CD4+ T cells sorted from blood. Subset described: CD45RA+ positively selected. CDR3 loop: CASSATGTGHYGYTF. CDR3 bases: TGTGCCAGCAGCGCGACCGGGACAGGCCACTATGGCTACACCTTC.